These 15 T cell receptor beta chains were sequenced from one sample in a study of T-cell reconstitution after alpha-beta-depleted transplantation in children. The TCRbeta library incorporated unique molecular identifiers. TCRdb re-derived calls from the PCR reads in MiXCR, one entry per CDR3 protein. This sample has 200,000 to 300,000 distinct CDR3 sequences; more than 20% occur once, and the top ten carry 2% to 3%. The specimen was PBMCs, collected before TCRalphabeta/CD19-depleted stem cell transplant. The receptors shown here come from a girl aged 2 to 9 with Fanconi anemia, due to receive a stem cell transplant.

This chain links TRBV20-1 with TRBJ2-7; D is ambiguous. The CDR3 sequence is 10 residues long. Germline CDR1 reads DFQATT; CDR2 reads SNEGSKA (reference sequence). V lost 5 bases to trimming and J lost 9 bases, with 11 bases between them. The CDR3 loop reads CSAFRDGQYF. The CDR3, as DNA: TGCAGTGCTTTCCGAGATGGGCAGTACTTC.

This clonotype has a count of ten or more. The rearrangement links TRBV27 to TRBJ2-5; D may be TRBD1 (7 bases). This CDR3 spans 18 amino acids. Germline CDR1 is MNHEY and CDR2 is SMNVEV (reference sequence). The V and J ends lost 0 bases and 2 bases respectively, with 19 bases between them. CDR3 bases: TGTGCCAGCAGTTTATCAGGTCAGGGGGGCCGTTGGCAAGAGACCCAGTACTTC. As protein: CASSLSGQGGRWQETQYF.

This clonotype was seen repeatedly, ten times or more. The chain links TRBV29-1 to TRBJ1-5; 9 bases fit TRBD1. CDR3 length: 12 residues. V shed 6 bases and J 6 bases; nucleotides not matched to a gene: 3. CDR1 SQVTM and CDR2 ANQGSEA come from the germline V gene. This chain's CDR3 is CSVGQGSQPQHF. The CDR3 nucleotides read TGCAGCGTGGGACAGGGCAGTCAGCCCCAGCATTTT.

This clonotype was recorded a few times. The V and J genes are TRBV7-6 and TRBJ2-1; D unresolved. V was trimmed by 2 bases and J by 3 bases, leaving 11 bases between them. Germline CDR1 is SGHVS and CDR2 is FNYEAQ. The CDR3 is 15 amino acids. CDR3 amino acids: CASSLTRSDYNEQFF. CDR3 nucleotides: TGTGCCAGCAGCTTAACCCGAAGCGACTACAATGAGCAGTTCTTC.

This chain joins TRBV28 and TRBJ2-3; 12 bases are shared with TRBD2. Looked up from germline, CDR1 is MDHEN and CDR2 is SYDVKM. The CDR3 is 15 residues long. The V gene end was trimmed by 5 bases and the J gene end by 2 bases; junction bases not matched to a gene: 2. CDR3 bases: TGTGCCAGCAGTCGGACTAGCGGGGTCACAGATACGCAGTATTTT. It translates to CASSRTSGVTDTQYF.

The genes are TRBV10-1 and TRBJ2-1; 11 nucleotides agree with TRBD2. Germline lookup yields CDR1 WNHNN and CDR2 SYGVQD (reference sequence). The trim removed 4 bases at V and 0 bases at J, leaving 5 bases unmatched. This CDR3 has 17 residues. Here the CDR3 reads CASSGLAGGNSYNEQFF. Written as DNA, the CDR3 is TGCGCCAGCAGTGGGCTAGCGGGGGGCAACTCCTACAATGAGCAGTTCTTC.

The CDR3 here is CASSLGLAVISEQFF. CDR3 DNA: TGCGCCAGCAGCCTCGGGCTAGCGGTTATTAGCGAGCAGTTCTTC. The rearrangement joins TRBV4-1 to TRBJ2-1; 7 nucleotides align to TRBD2. V shed 4 bases, J shed 10 bases, and the junction held 13 bases outside the gene matches. CDR1 and CDR2 from the germline V gene are MGHRA and YSYEKL. This CDR3 is built from 15 residues.

The chain couples TRBV29-1 to TRBJ2-7; 12 nucleotides line up with TRBD1. CDR3 length equals 13 residues. In germline, CDR1 is SQVTM, CDR2 ANQGSEA. Trimming removed 6 bases from V and 7 bases from J; junction bases left unmatched: 7. The CDR3 coding sequence is TGCAGCGTCTGGGACAGGGGGCCGGGGGAGCAGTACTTC. Translating gives CSVWDRGPGEQYF.

This clonotype was picked up many times. The chain links TRBV10-3 to TRBJ2-3, with 11 bases identical to TRBD2. This CDR3 contains 16 residues. The germline CDR1 and CDR2 sequences are ENHRY and SYGVKD. Trimming removed 0 bases from V and 4 bases from J; junction bases left unmatched: 3. CDR3 coding DNA: TGTGCCATCAGTGAGTCGACTAGCGGGAATCCAGATACGCAGTATTTT. Residues: CAISESTSGNPDTQYF.

This clonotype has more than one count but fewer than ten. The CDR3 DNA sequence: TGTGCCAGCAGCGGACTTCAGTCCTACGAGCAGTACTTC. This sequence encodes CASSGLQSYEQYF. The genes are TRBV12-3 or TRBV12-4 and TRBJ2-7, with D possibly being TRBD2 (5 bases). CDR3 size: 13 residues. Trimming pared 6 bases from V and 1 base from J, leaving 10 bases between.

V and J are TRBV12-3 or TRBV12-4 and TRBJ2-7; D is unresolved. V lost 3 bases, J lost 6 bases, and 6 bases lay in between. The CDR3 is 11 residues long. CDR3 loop: CASSFLSEQYF. The CDR3 DNA reads as TGTGCCAGCAGTTTCCTAAGCGAGCAGTACTTC.

There are many counts of this clonotype. CDR3 loop: CSARGGVAKLEEYF. CDR3 DNA: TGCAGTGCTAGAGGGGGGGTGGCTAAACTGGAGGAGTACTTC. The chain has TRBV20-1 and TRBJ2-7, with D tentatively TRBD2 (6 bases). Trimming shortened V by 1 base and J by 11 bases, and 21 bases separated the two germline ends. This CDR3 is 14 amino acids long. Germline values: CDR1 DFQATT, CDR2 SNEGSKA (reference sequence).

The table lists this clonotype with many counts. This chain connects TRBV6-5 to TRBJ1-5; D is possibly TRBD1 (5 bases). Germline-derived CDR1 and CDR2 are MNHEY and SVGAGI. CDR3 length equals 14 residues. V was shortened by 5 bases and J by 10 bases, with 18 bases between the two germline ends. CDR3 in DNA: TGTGCCAGCAGTCGCGGACAAAAGCGTCAACCCCAGCATTTT. This sequence encodes CASSRGQKRQPQHF.

The table lists this clonotype with many counts. The chain is built from TRBV12-3 or TRBV12-4 and TRBJ2-7, with 10 positions matching TRBD2. V trimming: 5 bases; J trimming: 3 bases; junction bases outside the gene matches: 7. This CDR3 comprises 15 residues. The CDR3 bases are TGTGCCAGCAGTCCATCTAGCGGGAGAATCTACGAGCAGTACTTC. It specifies CASSPSSGRIYEQYF.

This clonotype appeared many times. The chain recombines TRBV29-1 with TRBJ2-1, with 13 positions matching TRBD2. V gave up 4 bases and J gave up 4 bases; unmatched junction bases: 1. The CDR3 spans 14 residues. From germline, CDR1 is SQVTM and CDR2 ANQGSEA. CDR3 sequence (DNA): TGCAGCGTTGGACTAGCGGGAGGATACAATGAGCAGTTCTTC. Amino acids: CSVGLAGGYNEQFF.